This paragraph covers one TCR beta chain sequence. The antigen is not known. A J-beta primer mix and a sample-barcoded 5' primer were used in a second PCR of roughly 6 to 12 cycles. MiXCR, run by TCRdb on the 5' RACE reads, gives a single entry per CDR3 protein. The sample contains roughly 1,500,000 distinct CDR3 sequences, 34% of which appear only once. CDR1 is ENHRY, CDR2 SYGVKD, per germline. The length of the CDR3 is 14 residues. V was pared by 4 bases and J by 5 bases, with 12 bases between. The record originates from a study of blood T cells in healthy people across ages. Study outcomes and limitations: Nothing was known about donor CMV status, and this possibly confounded expanded clonotype changes.

The J gene is TRBJ1-5, the V gene TRBV10-3; D is undetermined. The source material was blood. This clonotype was obtained from a woman aged 25 to 45 in good health. CDR3 sequence: CAISVVRAYQPQHF. In DNA form, the CDR3 reads TGTGCCATCAGTGTAGTCCGGGCTTATCAGCCCCAGCATTTT.